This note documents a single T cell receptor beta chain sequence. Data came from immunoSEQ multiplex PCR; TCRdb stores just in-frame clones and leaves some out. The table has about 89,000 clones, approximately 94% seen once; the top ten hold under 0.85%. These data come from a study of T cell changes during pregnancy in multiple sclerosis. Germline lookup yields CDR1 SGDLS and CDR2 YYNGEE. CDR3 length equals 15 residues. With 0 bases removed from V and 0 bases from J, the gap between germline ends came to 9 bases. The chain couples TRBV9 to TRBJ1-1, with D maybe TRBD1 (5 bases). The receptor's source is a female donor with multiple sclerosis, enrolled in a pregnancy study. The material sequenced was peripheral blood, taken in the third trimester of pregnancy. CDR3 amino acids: CASSVVTGVNTEAFF. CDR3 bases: TGTGCCAGCAGCGTAGTTACGGGGGTGAACACTGAAGCTTTCTTT. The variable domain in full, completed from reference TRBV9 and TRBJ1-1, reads DSGVTQTPKHLITATGQRVTLRCSPRSGDLSVYWYQQSLDQGLQFLIQYYNGEERAKGNILERFSAQQFPDLHSELNLSSLELGDSALYFCASSVVTGVNTEAFFGQGTRLTVV.